Listed below are T cell receptor beta chains from one sample, sequenced in a study of CD8 T cells in ankylosing spondylitis. Each CDR3 protein gets one entry after TCRdb re-called the 5' RACE reads with MiXCR. The table includes about 39,000 distinct CDR3 sequences, less than 4% detected once. Sequenced sample: blood, either unsorted or a sorted T cell fraction (not recorded which). These TCRs come from a male donor with ankylosing spondylitis or in good health (not recorded which). The CDR3 runs from the conserved cysteine through the conserved F or W. D genes are given only for firm matches. For some rows the clone size is stated as once, few or many, or as a class when expanded; others skip it.

CDR3nt,CDR3aa,v_gene,len,abundance,j_gene,d_gene
TGTGCCAGCAGCCGCACCGGGGAGCTGTTTTTT,CASSRTGELFF,TRBV9,11,many,TRBJ2-2,NA
TGTGCCAGCAGCTGGGTAGCGGGGAACACCGGGGAGCTGTTTTTT,CASSWVAGNTGELFF,TRBV9,15,many,TRBJ2-2,TRBD2
TGTGCCGGCTCGCGGCGGGAGCGTGTGAATGAGCAGTTCTTC,CAGSRRERVNEQFF,TRBV27,14,medium-sized,TRBJ2-1,TRBD2
TGTGCCAGTCGGGACACCTACCAAGAGACCCAGTACTTC,CASRDTYQETQYF,TRBV19,13,NA,TRBJ2-5,NA
TGTGCCAGCAGCCCCCGCGCTAGCGGGAATGAGCAGTTCTTC,CASSPRASGNEQFF,TRBV9,14,NA,TRBJ2-1,TRBD2
TGTGCCAGCAGCGTAGGCCTGGGGACAGAGACCCAGTACTTC,CASSVGLGTETQYF,TRBV9,14,many,TRBJ2-5,NA
TGTGCCAGCAGCCAGCGTGGGACTAGCGGGAGGGCGAGCACAGATACGCAGTATTTT,CASSQRGTSGRASTDTQYF,TRBV9,19,many,TRBJ2-3,TRBD2
TGTGCCAGCAGCGTACAGGGGAGGGAATACAATGAGCAGTTCTTC,CASSVQGREYNEQFF,TRBV9,15,many,TRBJ2-1,NA
TGTGCCAGCAGCCAGATGGGGCGGGGGGCCAACGTCCTGACTTTC,CASSQMGRGANVLTF,TRBV9,15,many,TRBJ2-6,NA
TGTGCCAGCAGCGGGGCTAGCGGGAGTTGGGAGACCCAGTACTTC,CASSGASGSWETQYF,TRBV9,15,few,TRBJ2-5,TRBD2
TGTGCCAGCAGCGTGGACAGGTCTAACTATGGCTACACCTTC,CASSVDRSNYGYTF,TRBV9,14,many,TRBJ1-2,TRBD1
TGTGCCAGCAGCGTAGCTCCAGCGGGGGGCCAAGAGACCCAGTACTTC,CASSVAPAGGQETQYF,TRBV9,16,few,TRBJ2-5,TRBD2